Sequencing of this T cell receptor beta chain was carried out in a study of cytomegalovirus exposure and HLA in healthy donors. General observations from the study: The TCR clusters that emerged in the first cohort tended, a later analysis found, to co-occur in the approximately 120 validation repertoires. Most TCR sequences were rare, but some public TCRs occurred in many donors. There were 150 to 200 TCR beta chains listed as cytomegalovirus-associated. In vitro work confirmed that a few CMV-associated chains recognize CMV antigens.

Worth noting for this clone: Its matching antigen is unknown.

Trimming took 0 bases from V and 6 from J; bases not matched to a gene: 13. This CDR3 has 18 amino acids. The germline V gene encodes CDR1 LGHNT and CDR2 FRNRAP. Profiling relied on immunoSEQ multiplex PCR, and the TCRdb table lists in-frame clones only, not all of them. This sample yields some 61,000 clones, of which 95% to 98% are seen a single time; around 1.5% belongs to the top ten. V and J are TRBV12-5 and TRBJ2-1; TRBD2 matches at 8 bases. The sequence was collected from a woman aged 18-35 years in good health and CMV-seropositive. The material sequenced was PBMCs. In nucleotides, the CDR3 is TGTGCTAGTGGTTTGGTGGTGGGTTCCCGGGAGGGCCCCAATGAGCAGTTCTTC. Translated, it gives CASGLVVGSREGPNEQFF.